The present TCR beta chain was sequenced within a study of cytomegalovirus exposure and HLA in healthy donors (dated by TCRdb to 2017 to 2019). Some background on the complete study: An earlier analysis of around 600 of the donors reported more than 250 Gb of sequence data and around 110 million unique TCR beta sequences from about 200 million T cells. All discovery cohort repertoires had been generated on a single sequencing platform. A later genetic analysis took genome-wide SNP genotypes for about 65% of the 666 donors and used that subset as a discovery cohort. The study aimed to test whether signatures of past pathogen exposure could be identified by cataloging public T cell receptors. Of the roughly 400 genotyped donors, 80% to 90% were placed in the genetic ancestry cluster associated with self-reported Caucasian donors. Rather than drawing on any new phenotypic data, the later analysis identified candidate immune exposures from TCR beta sequences and the way those sequences occurred across donors. The number of typed donors differed by locus: about 620-640 for A, B, C, DRB1 and DQB1; approximately 540 for DQA1; about 600 for DPA1; and roughly 490 for DPB1. Across about 370 genotyped donors of the cohort, an average of approximately 220,000 unique TCR beta nucleotide sequences per donor were sequenced, and roughly a sixth of those sequences were non-productive. An early release that covered fewer than 800 HLA-typed donors contained around 300 gigabases of sequencing data and tens of millions of unique TCR sequences. HLA typing covered class I and class II loci at four-digit resolution. A later analysis re-analyzed previously published TCR beta repertoires from about 600 donors and added high-resolution HLA genotyping to study TCR occurrence patterns. Several DR-DQ haplotypes were treated as single units for association and clustering because of strong linkage in the cohort. The T cell repertoires of 666 subjects were profiled by immunosequencing and related to cytomegalovirus serostatus. To predict cytomegalovirus infection status, the study combined high-throughput TCR immunosequencing, statistical association of individual TCRs with disease status, and machine learning. Donor age, sex, ethnicity and CMV serostatus were compiled alongside the repertoire data. In addition to the first cohort of approximately 670 subjects, a separate validation cohort of some 120 different subjects was used. An earlier analysis of about 600 of the donors used high-throughput TCR beta sequencing to judge whether each TCR beta V gene segment behaved as functional or pseudogenic.

The receptor library was made with the immunoSEQ multiplex PCR assay. For the multiplex PCR, a mixture combining 60 forward primers for TCR Vbeta segments and 13 reverse primers for TCR Jbeta segments was used. Amplification of the CDR3 region of rearranged TCR beta genes was performed with a multiplex PCR assay on genomic DNA. The amplified TCR beta libraries were sequenced on the Illumina HiSeq System as 87-base-pair reads. The original methods were these. A later analysis counted some 80 million unique TCR beta chains across the 600 to 850 repertoires, and some 11 million of these chains were shared by at least two donors. A nearest-neighbor algorithm error-corrected the raw reads and collapsed the reads into unique sequences, merging closely related sequences to remove PCR and sequencing errors. V, D and J gene segments were assigned by aligning CDR3 sequences to IMGT reference sequences. For a sequence to be retained, a match of at least six nucleotides to both a V gene segment and a J gene segment was required. Rearrangements were called productive when the CDR3 lacked stop codons and stayed in frame with V and J; all others were non-productive. Following IMGT convention, CDR3 was defined as the stretch from the second conserved V-encoded cysteine up to the conserved J-encoded phenylalanine. In an earlier analysis of 550 to 650 of the donors, sequences lacking an unambiguous match to a single V gene segment were excluded. An earlier analysis of 550 to 650 of the donors classified V segments as functional when productive rearrangements were above 56.7% and as segregating when the standard deviation between donors was above 5%. To diagnose cytomegalovirus status from the catalog of TCR beta chain sequences, a statistical classification framework was built. V and J gene assignment, in a later analysis, came from comparing TCR nucleotide sequences with IMGT/GENE-DB human TR gene sequences. A later analysis assigned CDR3 sequences and most-parsimonious VDJ recombination scenarios with the TCRdist pipeline. In a later analysis, every TCR beta chain was defined by the combination of its CDR3 amino acid sequence and its V-gene family, and reads without a unique V-gene family were dropped. As a way to deal with suspected cross-contamination and a sequencing artifact, a later analysis dropped approximately 570 nucleotide sequences that were highly shared and had low generation probability. For each public chain, a later analysis derived a clonal expansion index from normalized ranks of inferred template counts within each repertoire. A later analysis computed generation probabilities with a VDJ recombination model fitted to out-of-frame rearrangements, and checked the results against IGoR. A later analysis scored TCR-TCR, TCR-HLA and TCR-CMV co-occurrence with hypergeometric tests, applying a repertoire-size bias correction to TCR pairs. False discovery rates were estimated in a later analysis by permuting HLA or CMV assignments 20 times. In a later analysis, co-occurring TCRs were grouped using DBSCAN, and TCRdist sequence similarity was added for clustering within HLA-allele-positive subsets. Repertoires with fewer than 30,000 or more than 120,000 public chains, plus five repertoires with anomalous nucleotide sharing, were excluded from co-occurrence clustering. The table comes from immuneACCESS by way of TCRdb, which keeps in-frame sequences with V and J called. Part of the clones is missing from these tables; in studies checked, under half for an unresolved V gene and the rest for unknown reasons. Clonal size and the V and J genes are those of that table, whereas D and trimming came from the DNA. This sample holds about 150,000 clones; 55% to 70% were observed only once. Around 7.1% of the sample is in the top ten clones.

To note about this clone: Its antigen has not been determined. No base qualities exist here, and no much larger clone lies one base off it.

Study-wide findings and limitations: The presence/absence analyses assumed that sequencing depth was roughly uniform across donors, and that assumption may not be true. Compared with the 666-donor mean, donors in an Asian-associated ancestry cluster had fewer N-insertions in productive TCRs, according to a later genetic analysis. A cluster of highly shared sequence variants was judged likely to be a technical artifact of the sequencing pipeline. The study listed approximately 150 TCR beta chains as associated with cytomegalovirus. Assigning TCR associations to individual alleles was difficult when HLA alleles, especially DR and DQ, strongly co-occurred. An association between a missense DCLRE1C variant and V-gene and J-gene trimming of TCR beta chains was found in a later genetic analysis and replicated in an independent cohort. Compared with equally common non-associated chains, HLA-associated TCR beta chains in a later analysis were more clonally expanded and had lower generation probabilities. Correlated functional status among segregating V segments might be attributable to linkage disequilibrium, but an unknown experimental factor could not be ruled out. A few of the identified cytomegalovirus-associated TCR beta chains were confirmed in vitro to be specific for cytomegalovirus antigens. HLA typing was unavailable for some donors at each locus, so association tests used only the typed subset. A later analysis associated about 16,000 TCR beta sequences with specific HLA alleles at a false discovery rate of 0.05. An earlier analysis of some 590 of the donors showed that most TCR beta V segments appeared in productive rearrangements either about 90% or about 30% of the time, which broadly matched IMGT annotations. While some public TCRs were present in many individuals, most TCR sequences turned up only very rarely across donors. Several of the top co-occurrence clusters appeared to be linked to parvovirus B19, influenza, CMV and Epstein-Barr virus, according to a later analysis. Because counts were too low, roughly 16 rarely observed V segments, including chromosome 9 orphons, were excluded from the earlier analysis of several hundred of the donors. CMV serostatus was the only immune exposure information available for the cohort. The authors suggested that the approach could potentially be generalized to other disease states and immunological phenotypes. Most CMV-associated TCR beta chains appeared to be HLA-restricted in a later analysis, and the HLA associations seemed to be driven largely by CMV exposure. In a later analysis, TCR association rates were found to vary across HLA loci, with the most associated TCRs seen for DRB1 alleles and the fewest for HLA-C alleles. A further reported finding was that TCR beta sequences accurately predicted the HLA-A and HLA-B alleles for most subjects in the first cohort. The cohort was sequenced for TCR beta chains only, and without alpha or paired-chain data the features that could be detected were limited. In both the original and validation cohorts, the classifier was reported to diagnose cytomegalovirus status with high specificity and sensitivity. Some IMGT-functional V segments, including TRBV6-2 and TRBV6-3, could not be told apart with the 87-base-pair reads, so those segments were excluded.

Trimming removed 1 base from V and 3 bases from J, leaving 4 bases between the germline ends. From a lookup of the germline V gene, CDR1 and CDR2 are SGHTA and FQGTGA. Measured from the cysteine to the phenylalanine, the CDR3 is 13 residues long. The CDR3 DNA has 39 bases and is translated from base 1. The cohort consisted of 650 to 700 healthy bone marrow donors. Cohort members were all nominally healthy when sampled, although unrecorded immune exposures were likely present. The donor was CMV seropositive and was included in the group of 300 or so seropositive cohort members. Each donor provided a peripheral blood sample, and peripheral blood mononuclear cells were used for TCR beta sequencing. The Qiagen DNeasy Blood Extraction Kit was used to extract genomic DNA from the blood cell samples.

This clonotype originated in a woman aged 55-70 years in good health and CMV-seropositive. Sequences were obtained from PBMCs. The chain employs TRBV7-3 and TRBJ2-1, with the D gene too uncertain to name. The DNA reads TGTGCCAGCAGCTTAAACAGCTACAATGAGCAGTTCTTC. It translates as CASSLNSYNEQFF.